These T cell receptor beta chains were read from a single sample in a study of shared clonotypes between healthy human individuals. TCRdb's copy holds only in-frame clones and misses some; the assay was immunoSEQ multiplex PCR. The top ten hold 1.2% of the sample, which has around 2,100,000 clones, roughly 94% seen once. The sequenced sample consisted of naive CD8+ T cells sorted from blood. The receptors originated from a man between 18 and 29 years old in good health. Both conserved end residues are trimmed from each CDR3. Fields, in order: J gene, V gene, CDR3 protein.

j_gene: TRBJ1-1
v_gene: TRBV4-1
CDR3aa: ASSLRQGGTEAF

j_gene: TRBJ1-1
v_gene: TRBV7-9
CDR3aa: ASSLGQGWNTEAF

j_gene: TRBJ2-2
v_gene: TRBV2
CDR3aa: ASSDPAGGFGGELF

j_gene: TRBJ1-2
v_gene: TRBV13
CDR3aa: ASSLEGNYGYT

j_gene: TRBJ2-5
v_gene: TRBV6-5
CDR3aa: ASLAGGGTQETQY

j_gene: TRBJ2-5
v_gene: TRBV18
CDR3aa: ASSFKRGQETQY

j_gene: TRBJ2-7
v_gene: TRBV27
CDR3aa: ASSLYLGGEQY

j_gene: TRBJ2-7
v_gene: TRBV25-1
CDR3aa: ASSELVAGVQQY

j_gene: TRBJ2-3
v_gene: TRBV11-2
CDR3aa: ASSFYRDYLYTQY

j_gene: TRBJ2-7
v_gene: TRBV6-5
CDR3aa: ASSYGGVSSYEQY

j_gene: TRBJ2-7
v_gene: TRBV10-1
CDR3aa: ASSEGVAPYEQY

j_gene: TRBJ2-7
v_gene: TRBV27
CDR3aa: ASSSRGTYEQY

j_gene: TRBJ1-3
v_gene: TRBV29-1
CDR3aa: SVERGLSGNTIY

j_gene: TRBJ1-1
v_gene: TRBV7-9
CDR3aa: ASSLSLNTEAF

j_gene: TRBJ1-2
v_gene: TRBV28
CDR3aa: ASSETGGVYGYT

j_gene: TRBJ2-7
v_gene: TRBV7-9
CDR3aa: ASSLLAAEQY